The T cell receptor beta chain under discussion was sequenced for a study of blood T cell repertoires in COVID-19. Study at large: COVID-19 samples collected from the United States, Italy and Spain covered acute and convalescent phases. Sources were T cells, B-cell-depleted T cells, or PBMCs; the material itself was cDNA or gDNA.

Per the original data handling: Estimation of nucleated cell counts was performed using reference gene primer amplification. Clones were read by immunoSEQ multiplex PCR, and TCRdb kept only the in-frame ones, dropping some. V, J and clone size are taken as reported in that table, and D and trimming were inferred from the DNA itself. The sample lists roughly 110,000 clones; about four fifths were seen once. Points on this clone: Other DNA sequences in the sample encode the same CDR3.

The sample consisted of peripheral blood. This clonotype was sampled from a man between 65 and 80 years old with acute or convalescent COVID-19.

CDR3 loop: CASSVTQGEDTQYF. CDR3 DNA sequence: TGTGCCAGCAGCGTAACCCAGGGGGAAGATACGCAGTATTTT. The rearrangement links TRBV9 to TRBJ2-3; 7 nucleotides align to TRBD1. The trim removed 1 base at V and 5 bases at J, leaving 4 bases unmatched. Looked up from germline, CDR1 is SGDLS and CDR2 is YYNGEE. This CDR3 is built from 14 residues.